One and the same sample provided the 22 T cell receptor beta chains below, sequenced in a study of shared clonotypes between healthy human individuals. Here immunoSEQ multiplex PCR was the method, and the copy in TCRdb shows in-frame clones only, minus some. The sample contains over a million clones, about 84% of which appear only once. The sequenced sample was memory CD4+ T cells from PBMCs. Regarding subset: CD45RA-negative fraction. The receptor set was obtained from a man between 18 and 35 years old in good health. Some clones in this sample may be carry-over from other donors' samples.

V is TRBV27 and J is TRBJ2-7; maybe TRBD2 (6 bases). In germline, CDR1 is MNHEY, CDR2 SMNVEV (reference sequence). CDR3 size: 13 residues. V lost 1 base to trimming and J lost 5 bases, with 9 bases between them. CDR3 bases: TGTGCCAGCAGTTTATGGCGCGGGGACGAGCAGTACTTC. The encoded protein is CASSLWRGDEQYF.

The chain is built from TRBV19 and TRBJ1-5; perhaps TRBD1 as D (6 bases). Germline V lookup: CDR1 LNHDA, CDR2 SQIVND (reference sequence). V dropped 0 bases and J dropped 0 bases, with 12 bases sitting between them. The CDR3 has 17 residues. The CDR3 reads CASSIEGTKNSNQPQHF. The CDR3 nucleotides are TGTGCCAGTAGTATAGAGGGGACAAAGAATAGCAATCAGCCCCAGCATTTT.

V and J are TRBV5-5 and TRBJ2-7; D might be TRBD2 (5 bases). The V gene lost 0 bases and the J gene lost 7 bases, with 14 bases spanning the gap. Germline V gene lookup returns CDR1 SGHKS and CDR2 YYEKEE (reference sequence). The CDR3 extends over 14 amino acids. This chain's CDR3 is CASSLAPGFWEQYF. CDR3 DNA sequence: TGTGCCAGCAGCTTGGCCCCGGGGTTTTGGGAGCAGTACTTC. Together with reference TRBV5-5 and TRBJ2-7, the CDR3 gives the full variable domain: DAGVTQSPTHLIKTRGQQVTLRCSPISGHKSVSWYQQVLGQGPQFIFQYYEKEERGRGNFPDRFSARQFPNYSSELNVNALLLGDSALYLCASSLAPGFWEQYFGPGTRLTVT.

V and J are TRBV27 and TRBJ2-7; TRBD1 is a possible D gene (7 bases). This CDR3 region has 15 residues. Trimming stripped 3 bases from V and 0 bases from J, with 12 bases between. Germline V gene data show CDR1 as MNHEY and CDR2 as SMNVEV (reference sequence). Here the CDR3 DNA reads TGTGCCAGCAGTTTCAGGGGGGATAGCTCCTACGAGCAGTACTTC. Protein product: CASSFRGDSSYEQYF.

This chain joins TRBV28 and TRBJ1-5, with D perhaps matching TRBD1 (5 bases). This CDR3 region has 14 residues. V lost 6 bases to trimming and J lost 4 bases, with 13 bases between them. The germline V gene encodes CDR1 MDHEN and CDR2 SYDVKM. Here the CDR3 reads CASSYRQPNQPQHF. CDR3 nucleotides: TGTGCCAGCAGCTATCGACAGCCAAATCAGCCCCAGCATTTT.

The chain joins TRBV5-1 to TRBJ1-1; D gene ambiguous. The germline V gene has CDR1 SGHRS and CDR2 YFSETQ. V lost 0 bases and J 1 base, leaving 7 bases between the germline ends. There are 14 residues in the CDR3. The CDR3 protein is CASSLAPPNTEAFF. CDR3 nucleotides: TGCGCCAGCAGCTTGGCCCCCCCGAACACTGAAGCTTTCTTT.

This chain links TRBV30 with TRBJ2-1; D is uncertain. This CDR3 has 11 residues. The V and J ends lost 0 bases and 8 bases respectively, with 5 bases between them. Germline V gene sequence: CDR1 GTSNPN, CDR2 SVGIG (reference sequence). DNA for the CDR3: TGTGCCTGGAGTGTAGGGCATGAGCAGTTCTTC. It codes for CAWSVGHEQFF.

The V call is TRBV6-5, the J call TRBJ2-7, with 7 bases fitting TRBD1. V dropped 2 bases and J dropped 0; count of bases not matched to a gene: 4. In germline, CDR1 is MNHEY, CDR2 SVGAGI. This CDR3 region has 15 residues. In nucleotides, the CDR3 is TGTGCCAGCAGTTACGCGGACAGGATCTCCTACGAGCAGTACTTC. It specifies CASSYADRISYEQYF.

This clone was recorded once. This chain links TRBV7-9 with TRBJ1-4; TRBD1 matches 8 bases. Germline V gives CDR1 SEHNR, CDR2 FQNEAQ (reference sequence). With 4 bases clipped from V and 0 bases from J, the junction kept 4 bases outside the gene matches. This CDR3 region has 16 residues. The chain's CDR3 is CASSSDRGSTNEKLFF. The CDR3, as DNA: TGTGCCAGCAGCTCAGACAGGGGATCAACTAATGAAAAACTGTTTTTT.

This clone has just a few counts. CDR3 protein: CASSQADTQYF. CDR3 nucleotide sequence: TGTGCCAGCAGCCAAGCAGATACGCAGTATTTT. The V and J genes are TRBV5-4 and TRBJ2-3; the D is unclear. Trimming shortened V by 4 bases and J by 4 bases, and 4 bases separated the two germline ends. The CDR3 loop spans 11 amino acids. Germline CDR1 and CDR2: SGHNT and YYREEE (reference sequence).

The chain links TRBV2 to TRBJ2-3; D perhaps matches TRBD2 (6 bases). Trimming took off 10 bases at V and 2 bases at J, with 25 bases between the two ends. The CDR3 totals 17 residues. Germline CDR1 is SNHLY and CDR2 is FYNNEI. The CDR3 DNA reads as TGTGCCACTCAACGTAGCGGCCTCACACCAACCACAGATACGCAGTATTTT. Its protein is CATQRSGLTPTTDTQYF.

V usage is TRBV29-1 and J usage is TRBJ1-5; no firm D call. V lost 2 bases and J lost 4, with 9 bases in between. CDR3 length: 13 residues. Germline V lookup: CDR1 SQVTM, CDR2 ANQGSEA. CDR3 coding DNA: TGCAGCGTTGAATCGGACGGAAATCAGCCCCAGCATTTT. Encoded protein: CSVESDGNQPQHF. Full variable domain (rest looked up from reference TRBV29-1 and TRBJ1-5): SAVISQKPSRDICQRGTSLTIQCQVDSQVTMMFWYRQQPGQSLTLIATANQGSEATYESGFVIDKFPISRPNLTFSTLTVSNMSPEDSSIYLCSVESDGNQPQHFGDGTRLSIL.

This clone was counted between two and nine times. The genes are TRBV27 and TRBJ2-2; possibly TRBD1 for D (5 bases). With 5 bases removed from V and 2 bases from J, the gap between germline ends came to 21 bases. Looked up from germline, CDR1 is MNHEY and CDR2 is SMNVEV (reference sequence). The CDR3 runs 18 residues. This chain's CDR3 is CASSPFIPRDANTGELFF. The DNA for the CDR3 is TGTGCCAGCAGTCCATTTATCCCCAGGGATGCAAACACCGGGGAGCTGTTTTTT.

This clone occurred a few times. The chain employs TRBV4-2 and TRBJ1-4, with D uncertain. Germline V gene sequence: CDR1 LGHNA, CDR2 YNFKEQ. The CDR3 consists of 14 residues. V gave up 1 base and J gave up 4 bases, with 7 bases separating them. CDR3 nucleotides: TGTGCCAGCAGCCAAGTACTGAATAATGAAAAACTGTTTTTT. As protein: CASSQVLNNEKLFF.

In its sample, this clone was seen a few times. The chain is built from TRBV2 and TRBJ1-2, with D unclear. This CDR3 has 12 amino acids. The ends were cut back, 3 bases at V and 8 bases at J, with 10 bases in the middle. Per the germline V gene, CDR1 is SNHLY and CDR2 is FYNNEI. The DNA for the CDR3 is TGTGCCAGCAGTGAGAGACCGCCAGGCTACACCTTC. Encoded protein: CASSERPPGYTF.

Comment on this clone: This CDR3 is also generated by other DNA sequences in the sample. The chain has TRBV2 and TRBJ1-1; 10 bases map to TRBD1. The CDR3 runs 13 residues. Germline V CDR1 and CDR2: SNHLY, FYNNEI. Trimming cost V 4 bases and J 4 bases; bases outside gene matches: 0. DNA for the CDR3: TGTGCCAGCAGTGGGACAGGGGGCACTGAAGCTTTCTTT. It is translated as CASSGTGGTEAFF.

A few counts support this clone. This could be a read error, since a much larger clone is one nucleotide away. The chain uses TRBV16 and TRBJ2-1; D ambiguous. Trimming shortened V by 5 bases and J by 3 bases, and 2 bases separated the two germline ends. The CDR3 loop spans 11 amino acids. Germline V gene sequence: CDR1 KGHSY, CDR2 FQNENV. The CDR3 spells CASSYYNEQFF. The CDR3 DNA sequence: TGTGCCAGCAGCTACTACAATGAGCAGTTCTTC. The variable domain in full, completed from reference TRBV16 and TRBJ2-1, reads GEEVAQTPKHLVRGEGQKAKLYCAPIKGHSYVFWYQQVLKNEFKFLISFQNENVFDETGMPKERFSAKCLPNSPCSLEIQATKLEDSAVYFCASSYYNEQFFGPGTRLTVL.

The chain recombines TRBV9 with TRBJ2-2; the D gene could be TRBD1 or TRBD2 (5 bases each). Trimming cost V 4 bases and J 6 bases, with 13 bases left between them. This CDR3 spans 14 amino acids. Per germline, CDR1 SGDLS and CDR2 YYNGEE. The DNA of the CDR3 is TGTGCCAGCAGCCCTCAACCGGGGCCCGGGGAGCTGTTTTTT. This encodes CASSPQPGPGELFF.

The J gene is TRBJ2-5, the V gene TRBV4-3; 9 nucleotides align to TRBD1. CDR1 LGHNA and CDR2 YSLEER come from the germline V gene. The CDR3 is 15 amino acids. Unmatched junction bases numbered 7, after V lost 3 bases and J lost 5 bases. CDR3 protein: CASSHGHGQGETQYF. CDR3 nucleotides: TGCGCCAGCAGCCACGGTCACGGACAGGGGGAGACCCAGTACTTC.

The rearrangement joins TRBV4-1 to TRBJ1-5; D is uncertain. The CDR3 totals 17 residues. Germline V gene lookup returns CDR1 MGHRA and CDR2 YSYEKL. The V gene lost 1 base and the J gene lost 6 bases, with 19 bases spanning the gap. CDR3 DNA: TGCGCCAGCAGCCAAGTGGGTGGGAGGGCGCGGGGTCAGCCCCAGCATTTT. It encodes CASSQVGGRARGQPQHF.

The chain uses TRBV13 and TRBJ1-1; 8 nucleotides line up with TRBD1. CDR1 is PRHDT and CDR2 is FYEKMQ in the germline V gene (reference sequence). V lost 6 bases to trimming and J lost 0 bases; unmatched junction nucleotides: 6. This CDR3 is 15 amino acids long. The CDR3, as DNA: TGTGCCAGCAGTCGCACGACAGGGGTGAACACTGAAGCTTTCTTT. Translating it yields CASSRTTGVNTEAFF.

In its sample, this clone was seen a few times. V and J are TRBV18 and TRBJ2-1; the D gene is possibly TRBD1 (6 bases). Trimming pared 3 bases from V and 4 bases from J, leaving 13 bases between. CDR3 length: 15 residues. Germline V gene data show CDR1 as KGHSH and CDR2 as LQKENI. The CDR3 sequence is CASSPKGHRYNEQFF. The DNA for the CDR3 is TGTGCCAGCTCACCCAAGGGACACCGATACAATGAGCAGTTCTTC.